The sequence of this TCR beta chain was determined in a study of blood T cell repertoires in COVID-19. At the level of the study: Samples of COVID-19 (acute and convalescent) were obtained from the United States, Italy and Spain. PBMCs, B-cell-depleted T cells, or T cells provided the cDNA or gDNA that made up the material.

TCRdb keeps only in-frame clones here, not all; method: immunoSEQ multiplex PCR. There are 190,000 or so clones in the sample; about 82% occur only once, and around 0.93% lies in the top ten. The Seattle patients joined while their infection was active and were tracked longitudinally afterward. CDR1 and CDR2 (germline): LGHDT, YNNKEL (reference sequence). Trimming took 0 bases from V and 5 from J; bases not matched to a gene: 8. This CDR3 has 18 amino acids. Sequences were obtained from peripheral blood. This receptor was identified in a man aged 55 to 70 with COVID-19, enrolled during active disease. The chain has TRBV3-1 (or the pseudogene TRBV3-2) and TRBJ2-5; the match to TRBD2 covers 14 bases. The CDR3 is CASSQDRLAGGRGETQYF. The CDR3 region has the DNA TGTGCCAGCAGCCAAGATCGACTAGCGGGAGGGAGAGGGGAGACCCAGTACTTC.